Presented here are 7 T cell receptor beta chains from one specimen sequenced in a study of shared clonotypes between healthy human individuals. Terminally differentiated effector memory CD45RA+ cells were excluded from the naive CD8 cells, which were CD45RO-negative and positively selected for CCR7. Some clones are missing from TCRdb's copy, which holds only in-frame ones; the method was immunoSEQ multiplex PCR. Here the sample spans about 2.2 million clones, more than 85% being singletons. The sample was naive CD8+ T cells from PBMCs. These receptors came from a man younger than 35 in good health. Some clones in this sample may be carry-over from other donors' samples.

The chain carries TRBV9 and TRBJ2-1, with 8 bases lining up with TRBD2. J gave up 8 bases and V 3 bases, and 7 bases lay outside the gene matches. Germline loops: CDR1 SGDLS, CDR2 YYNGEE. CDR3 length: 14 amino acids. CDR3 protein: CASSDSGTGDEQFF. CDR3 DNA sequence: TGTGCCAGCAGCGATAGCGGGACGGGAGATGAGCAGTTCTTC.

CDR3 nucleotides: TGTGCCAGCTCACCTAGAGAGACCTACGAGCAGTACTTC. Its translation: CASSPRETYEQYF. The gene calls are TRBV18 and TRBJ2-7; unclear D gene. The V gene's germline CDR1 is KGHSH and CDR2 LQKENI. With 3 bases removed from V and 2 bases from J, the gap between germline ends came to 8 bases. The CDR3 spans 13 residues.

V and J are TRBV11-2 and TRBJ2-4, with TRBD2 as a possible D gene (6 bases). Germline lookup yields CDR1 SGHAT and CDR2 FQNNGV. The V end lost 5 bases, the J end lost 6 bases, and 20 bases lay between the germline ends. The CDR3 is made up of 16 amino acids. CDR3 residues: CASSPEYREAGNIQYF. In DNA, the CDR3 is TGTGCCAGCAGCCCGGAGTATAGGGAGGCGGGAAACATTCAGTACTTC.

The rearrangement joins TRBV5-1 to TRBJ1-3; 7 bases fit TRBD1. The CDR3 loop spans 13 amino acids. Losses at the gene ends were 5 bases for V and 6 bases for J; bases not matched to a gene: 5. Per the germline V gene, CDR1 is SGHRS and CDR2 is YFSETQ. CDR3 amino acids: CASSDRVENTIYF. As DNA, the CDR3 is TGCGCCAGCAGTGACAGGGTCGAAAACACCATATATTTT. Full variable domain (remainder filled in from reference TRBV5-1 and TRBJ1-3): KAGVTQTPRYLIKTRGQQVTLSCSPISGHRSVSWYQQTPGQGLQFLFEYFSETQRNKGNFPGRFSGRQFSNSRSEMNVSTLELGDSALYLCASSDRVENTIYFGEGSWLTVV.

The chain employs TRBV6-6 and TRBJ1-1, with D possibly TRBD1 on 5 matching bases. Trimming took 2 bases from V and 1 from J, leaving 8 bases between them. Germline loops: CDR1 MNHNY, CDR2 SVGAGI (reference sequence). The CDR3 has 14 residues. DNA of the CDR3: TGTGCCAGCAGTTACCACGGGGGGAACACTGAAGCTTTCTTT. The encoded protein is CASSYHGGNTEAFF.

This chain links TRBV2 with TRBJ2-7, with D maybe TRBD1 (6 bases). Germline V gene sequence: CDR1 SNHLY, CDR2 FYNNEI. This CDR3 has 13 residues. With 10 bases removed from V and 5 bases from J, the gap between germline ends came to 18 bases. CDR3 in DNA: TGTGCCACCCGCGGCCAGGGGCCAGACGAGCAGTACTTC. It specifies CATRGQGPDEQYF.

V usage is TRBV19 and J usage is TRBJ1-5; no clear D. Germline V gene lookup returns CDR1 LNHDA and CDR2 SQIVND (reference sequence). The CDR3 loop spans 14 amino acids. The V end was cut by 0 bases, the J end by 3 bases, with 6 bases between. CDR3 amino acids: CASSIDVTNQPQHF. As DNA, the CDR3 is TGTGCCAGTAGTATAGATGTAACCAATCAGCCCCAGCATTTT.